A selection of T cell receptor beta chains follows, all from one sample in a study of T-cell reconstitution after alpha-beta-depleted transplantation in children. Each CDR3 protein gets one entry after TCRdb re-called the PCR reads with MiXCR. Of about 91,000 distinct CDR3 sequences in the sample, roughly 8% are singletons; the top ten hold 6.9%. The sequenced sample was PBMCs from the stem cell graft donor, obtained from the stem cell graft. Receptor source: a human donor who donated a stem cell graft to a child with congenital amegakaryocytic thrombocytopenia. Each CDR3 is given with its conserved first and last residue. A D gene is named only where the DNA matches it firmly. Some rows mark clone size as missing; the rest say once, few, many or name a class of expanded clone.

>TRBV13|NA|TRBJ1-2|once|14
TGTGCCAGCAGCCTCCGGGACGGAGTCTATGGCTACACCTTC
CASSLRDGVYGYTF
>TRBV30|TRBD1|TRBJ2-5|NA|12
TGTGCCTCCTTAGGGGGCGGAGAGACCCAGTACTTC
CASLGGGETQYF
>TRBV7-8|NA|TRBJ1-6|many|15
TGTGCCAGCAGCGTAGACAGTCACCCCAATTCACCCCTCCACTTT
CASSVDSHPNSPLHF
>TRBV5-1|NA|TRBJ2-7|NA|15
TGCGCCAGCAGCTTAGCGGGACAGGTTTACTACGAGCAGTACTTC
CASSLAGQVYYEQYF
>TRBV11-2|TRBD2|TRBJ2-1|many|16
TGTGCCAGCAGCGGTCGGACTAGCGGGAATCACAATGAGCAGTTCTTC
CASSGRTSGNHNEQFF
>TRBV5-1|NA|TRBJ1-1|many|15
TGCGCCAGCAGCTTGCTGGGGCGGGGGGACACTGAAGCTTTCTTT
CASSLLGRGDTEAFF
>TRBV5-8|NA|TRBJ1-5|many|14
TGTGCCAGCAGCATCGGACAGAGCAATCAGCCCCAGCATTTT
CASSIGQSNQPQHF
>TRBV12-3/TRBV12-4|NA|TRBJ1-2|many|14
TGTGCCAGCACCTTGAGTGGGTCGGCCTATGGCTACACCTTC
CASTLSGSAYGYTF
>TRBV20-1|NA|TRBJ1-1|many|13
TGCAGTGCCCTGGCCGGCGGGAACACTGAAGCTTTCTTT
CSALAGGNTEAFF
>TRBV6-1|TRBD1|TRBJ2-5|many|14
TGTGCCAGCAGTGCGACAGGGGTGTCGGGCGCCCAGTACTTC
CASSATGVSGAQYF
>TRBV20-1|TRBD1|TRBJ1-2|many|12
TGCAGTGCTTCACGGACAGGGGATGGCTACACCTTC
CSASRTGDGYTF
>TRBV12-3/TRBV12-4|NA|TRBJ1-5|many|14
TGTGCCAGCAGTTTTGAGGGGAGCAATCAGCCCCAGCATTTT
CASSFEGSNQPQHF
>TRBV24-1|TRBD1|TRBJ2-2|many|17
TGTGCCACCAGCAGTGACCGACAGGGAACAAAACCCGGGGAGCTGTTTTTT
CATSSDRQGTKPGELFF
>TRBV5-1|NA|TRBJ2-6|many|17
TGCGCCAGCAGCCCCCGGACAGCGAGCTCTGGGGCCAACGTCCTGACTTTC
CASSPRTASSGANVLTF
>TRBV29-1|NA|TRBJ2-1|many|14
TGCAGCTCCACCGCAGGGGACTACAGCTATGAGCAGTTCTTC
CSSTAGDYSYEQFF
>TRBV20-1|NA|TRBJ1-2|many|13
TGCAGTGCTAGAGTACTGGGATCCTATGGCTACACCTTC
CSARVLGSYGYTF
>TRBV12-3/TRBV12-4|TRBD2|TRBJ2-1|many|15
TGTGCCAGCATCCCTGGGGGACTAGACTACAATGAGCAGTTCTTC
CASIPGGLDYNEQFF
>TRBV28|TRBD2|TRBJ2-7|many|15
TGTGCCAGCAGTTTGGGCGGGGGGCCGTACTACGAGCAGTACTTC
CASSLGGGPYYEQYF
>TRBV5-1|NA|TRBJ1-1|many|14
TGCGCCAGCAGCTTATCGACGGCGAACACTGAAGCTTTCTTT
CASSLSTANTEAFF
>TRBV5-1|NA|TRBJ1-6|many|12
TGCGCCAGCAGCTTGGAAAATTCACCCCTCCACTTT
CASSLENSPLHF
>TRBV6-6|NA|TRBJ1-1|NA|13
TGTGCCATTCAGACGCCCATGAACACTGAAGCTTTCTTT
CAIQTPMNTEAFF
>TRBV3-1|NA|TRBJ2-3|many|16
TGTGCCAGCAGCCAAGTGGTCTCCGGGAACACAGATACGCAGTATTTT
CASSQVVSGNTDTQYF
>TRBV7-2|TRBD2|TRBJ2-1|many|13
TGTGCCAGCGGGACTAGGGGGGTCGGGGAGCAGTTCTTC
CASGTRGVGEQFF
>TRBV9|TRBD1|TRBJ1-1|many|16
TGTGCCAGCAGCGTAGGACAGGGTACCCTGAACACTGAAGCTTTCTTT
CASSVGQGTLNTEAFF
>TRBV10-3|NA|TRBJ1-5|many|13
TGTGCCATCAGTGAAGGGGGGGATCAGCCCCAGCATTTT
CAISEGGDQPQHF
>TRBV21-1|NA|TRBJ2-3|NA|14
TGTGCCAGCAGACTGGGACGACGACGGGATACGCAGTATTTT
CASRLGRRRDTQYF
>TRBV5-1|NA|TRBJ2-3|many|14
TGCGCCAGCAGCTTGGGGCAGATCACAGATACGCAGTATTTT
CASSLGQITDTQYF
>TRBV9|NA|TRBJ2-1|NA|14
TGTGCCAGCAGCTTTGGGGACACCCGGGATGAGCAGTTCTTC
CASSFGDTRDEQFF
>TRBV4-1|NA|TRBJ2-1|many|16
TGCGCCAGCAGCCAAGGTCACCCATTAGGAGACAATGAGCAGTTCTTC
CASSQGHPLGDNEQFF
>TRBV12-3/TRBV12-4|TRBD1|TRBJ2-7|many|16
TGTGCCAGCAGTTTAGCGGGTCCGGGACAGTCCTACGAGCAGTACTTC
CASSLAGPGQSYEQYF
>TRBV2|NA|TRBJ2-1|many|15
TGTGCCAGCAGGGTGACTCCGAACTCCTACAATGAGCAGTTCTTC
CASRVTPNSYNEQFF
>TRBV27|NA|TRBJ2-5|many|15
TGTGCCAGCGGAGGACTGAGGGGCAGACAAGAGACCCAGTACTTC
CASGGLRGRQETQYF
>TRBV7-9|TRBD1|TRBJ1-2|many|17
TGTGCCAGCAGCTTAGCCTCAGCCCGGGACAGTCGATCCGGCTACACCTTC
CASSLASARDSRSGYTF
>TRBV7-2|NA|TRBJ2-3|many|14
TGTGCCAGCAGCTTTGGCCTTAGCACAGATACGCAGTATTTT
CASSFGLSTDTQYF
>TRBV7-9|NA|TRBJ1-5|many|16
TGTGCCAGCAGCCCAGGGCGGACGGGGCCGAATCAGCCCCAGCATTTT
CASSPGRTGPNQPQHF
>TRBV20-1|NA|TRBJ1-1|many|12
TGCAGTGCACCCCCCAGTCCGCGTGAAGCTTTCTTT
CSAPPSPREAFF
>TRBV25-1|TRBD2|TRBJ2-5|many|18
TGTGCCAGCAGTGAATTCAGCGGGGGGGGAGGTAGACAAGAGACCCAGTACTTC
CASSEFSGGGGRQETQYF